The sequence of this TCR beta chain was determined in a study of blood T cell repertoires in COVID-19. In the study overall: From the United States, Italy and Spain came samples of acute and convalescent COVID-19. T cells, B-cell-depleted T cells, or PBMCs supplied cDNA or gDNA.

Seattle researchers signed up patients amid active infection and tracked them longitudinally. The CDR3 runs to 17 residues. The V and J ends lost 4 bases and 9 bases, in that order; junction bases with no gene match: 16. Per germline, CDR1 SEHNR and CDR2 FQNEAQ (reference sequence). As processed by the authors: Amplification from reference gene primers served as the basis for estimated nucleated cell counts. This table comes from immunoSEQ multiplex PCR, and its TCRdb copy is limited to in-frame clones, with some not included. V, J and clone size are taken as reported in that table, and D and trimming were inferred from the DNA itself. The table shows under 350,000 clones, with 85% to 90% occurring only once.

This receptor was identified in a woman in her twenties or thirties with COVID-19, enrolled during active disease. The specimen was peripheral blood. V gene TRBV7-9 combines with J gene TRBJ2-1; 9 nucleotides line up with TRBD2. The CDR3 loop is CASSSAPLAGGRGEQFF. Here the CDR3 DNA reads TGTGCCAGCAGCTCGGCTCCTCTGGCGGGGGGGCGGGGTGAGCAGTTCTTC.